One sample yielded the 14 T cell receptor beta chains listed below, sequenced in a study of OX40 agonist ivuxolimab in advanced cancers. Clones were read by immunoSEQ multiplex PCR, and TCRdb kept only the in-frame ones, dropping some. The data show roughly 62,000 clones, with around 88% seen just once and roughly 2.7% held by the top ten. This sample comprised CD4+ or CD8+ T cells sorted from blood, obtained in a trial of the OX40 agonist ivuxolimab. The receptor set was obtained from an adult with an advanced solid tumor such as melanoma, head and neck, liver or kidney cancer.

V gene TRBV6-5 combines with J gene TRBJ1-4, with TRBD1 as a possible D gene (5 bases). The CDR3 loop spans 14 amino acids. Trimming stripped 5 bases from V and 1 base from J, with 8 bases between. Germline V gene lookup returns CDR1 MNHEY and CDR2 SVGAGI. The DNA of the CDR3 is TGTGCCAGCAGTATGAGGGGAACTAATGAAAAACTGTTTTTT. Translation gives CASSMRGTNEKLFF.

The chain links TRBV5-1 to TRBJ2-3, with 10 bases fitting TRBD1. J lost 2 bases, V lost 4 bases, and 7 bases had no gene match. This CDR3 has 16 residues. Looked up from germline, CDR1 is SGHRS and CDR2 is YFSETQ. In nucleotides, the CDR3 is TGCGCCAGCAGCCGGGCGGACAGGGGGGACACAGATACGCAGTATTTT. Translation: CASSRADRGDTDTQYF. Full variable domain (missing parts from reference TRBV5-1 and TRBJ2-3): KAGVTQTPRYLIKTRGQQVTLSCSPISGHRSVSWYQQTPGQGLQFLFEYFSETQRNKGNFPGRFSGRQFSNSRSEMNVSTLELGDSALYLCASSRADRGDTDTQYFGPGTRLTVL.

To note about this clone: A junction end diverges from the germline sequence, so it may reflect a read error. The chain joins TRBV7-7 to TRBJ2-3, with D possibly TRBD1 on 7 matching bases. The CDR3 runs 15 residues. CDR1 is SSHAT and CDR2 is FNYEAQ in the germline V gene (reference sequence). The CDR3 bases are TGTGCTAGCAGCTTCGGAGGGGGCTACTCAGATACGCAGTATTTT. This encodes CASSFGGGYSDTQYF. The full variable domain, in which reference TRBV7-7 and TRBJ2-3 provide the parts outside the CDR3, is GAGVSQSPRYKVTKRGQDVTLRCDPISSHATLYWYQQALGQGPEFLTYFNYEAQPDKSGLPSDRFSAERPEGSISTLTIQRTEQRDSAMYRCASSFGGGYSDTQYFGPGTRLTVL.

V usage is TRBV7-9 and J usage is TRBJ2-2, with D tentatively TRBD1 or TRBD2 (5 bases each). The CDR3 has 16 amino acids. V dropped 3 bases and J dropped 8 bases, with 19 bases sitting between them. Per the germline V gene, CDR1 is SEHNR and CDR2 is FQNEAQ (reference sequence). The CDR3 spells CASSFRGGSRLGELFF. In nucleotides, the CDR3 is TGTGCCAGCAGCTTCCGGGGCGGTTCTCGTCTAGGGGAGCTGTTTTTT. The full variable domain, its missing parts supplied by reference TRBV7-9 and TRBJ2-2, is DTGVSQNPRHKITKRGQNVTFRCDPISEHNRLYWYRQTLGQGPEFLTYFQNEAQLEKSRLLSDRFSAERPKGSFSTLEIQRTEQGDSAMYLCASSFRGGSRLGELFFGEGSRLTVL.

The genes are TRBV4-2 and TRBJ2-3; D is unclear. Germline assignment: CDR1 LGHNA and CDR2 YNFKEQ. The V end was cut by 0 bases, the J end by 0 bases, with 13 bases between. The CDR3 runs to 17 residues. In DNA, the CDR3 is TGTGCCAGCAGCCAAGAAGGGTCAGGTATTAGCACAGATACGCAGTATTTT. It translates to CASSQEGSGISTDTQYF.

The rearrangement joins TRBV6-1 to TRBJ2-7; D unclear. V was cut by 5 bases and J by 0 bases, with 11 bases left in between. The CDR3 has 14 residues. Germline lookup yields CDR1 MNHNS and CDR2 SASEGT. The DNA of the CDR3 is TGTGCCAGCAGTTCTGATTGGGCCTCCTACGAGCAGTACTTC. This codes for CASSSDWASYEQYF.

The chain recombines TRBV4-3 with TRBJ1-4; TRBD1 aligns across 10 bases. This CDR3 region has 12 residues. The V and J ends lost 5 bases and 13 bases, in that order; junction bases with no gene match: 4. CDR1 is LGHNA, CDR2 YSLEER, per germline. Written as DNA, the CDR3 is TGCGCCAGCAGCGCGACAGGGGGCACACTGTTTTTT. Protein sequence: CASSATGGTLFF.

The chain is built from TRBV28 and TRBJ2-5; maybe TRBD1 (5 bases). The CDR3 extends over 12 amino acids. Germline CDR1 and CDR2: MDHEN and SYDVKM. V lost 9 bases to trimming and J lost 1 base, with 9 bases between them. CDR3 protein: CASRQSQETQYF. The CDR3 DNA reads TGTGCCAGTCGACAGTCCCAAGAGACCCAGTACTTC.

The count of this clone is one. DNA of the CDR3: TGTGCCAGCAGCAGGGTCGGAGGGACAGGGGCCGAGGGTATAATTGATGGCTACACCTTC. It encodes CASSRVGGTGAEGIIDGYTF. The J gene is TRBJ1-2, the V gene TRBV5-5; TRBD1 aligns across 10 bases. Germline V gene lookup returns CDR1 SGHKS and CDR2 YYEKEE (reference sequence). CDR3 length: 20 residues. J was trimmed by 6 bases and V by 4 bases; bases with no gene match: 24.

This clone appeared a few times. V usage is TRBV7-2 and J usage is TRBJ1-5, with 9 nucleotides matching TRBD1. The CDR3 has 16 amino acids. With 1 base clipped from V and 7 bases from J, the junction kept 8 bases outside the gene matches. Germline V gene lookup returns CDR1 SGHTA and CDR2 FQGNSA. The CDR3 spells CASSLEGTGLGQPQHF. CDR3 coding DNA: TGTGCCAGCAGCTTAGAGGGGACAGGGTTAGGACAGCCCCAGCATTTT.

The rearrangement joins TRBV28 to TRBJ2-7, with TRBD2 as a possible D gene (6 bases). V was shortened by 3 bases and J by 2 bases, with 14 bases between the two germline ends. The CDR3 has 15 amino acids. Germline CDR1 and CDR2: MDHEN and SYDVKM. CDR3 sequence: CASSFWDFSTYEQYF. The CDR3 DNA follows: TGTGCCAGCAGTTTTTGGGACTTTTCCACCTACGAGCAGTACTTC.

This clone came up a few times. V is TRBV21-1 and J is TRBJ2-7; TRBD1 is the table's D call, not checked against the DNA. TRBV21-1 is tagged as a pseudogene. This CDR3 has 16 residues. The CDR3 nucleotides are TGTGCCAGCAGCAAAGCGAGGGACAGGGGCTCCTACGAGCAGTACTTC. Its translation is CASSKARDRGSYEQYF.

V and J are TRBV19 and TRBJ1-5; possible D gene TRBD1, 5 bases. The V end lost 6 bases, the J end lost 5 bases, and 11 bases lay between the germline ends. The V gene's germline CDR1 is LNHDA and CDR2 SQIVND (reference sequence). The CDR3 sequence is 13 residues long. The CDR3 region is CASSGTAHQPQHF. CDR3 coding DNA: TGTGCCAGTAGCGGGACGGCTCATCAGCCCCAGCATTTT.

V is TRBV5-1 and J is TRBJ2-6, with D uncertain. The V gene lost 2 bases and the J gene lost 4 bases, with 4 bases spanning the gap. CDR3 length: 13 residues. The germline V gene encodes CDR1 SGHRS and CDR2 YFSETQ. As DNA, the CDR3 is TGCGCCAGCAGCTTTGAGGGGGCCAACGTCCTGACTTTC. Its translation: CASSFEGANVLTF.